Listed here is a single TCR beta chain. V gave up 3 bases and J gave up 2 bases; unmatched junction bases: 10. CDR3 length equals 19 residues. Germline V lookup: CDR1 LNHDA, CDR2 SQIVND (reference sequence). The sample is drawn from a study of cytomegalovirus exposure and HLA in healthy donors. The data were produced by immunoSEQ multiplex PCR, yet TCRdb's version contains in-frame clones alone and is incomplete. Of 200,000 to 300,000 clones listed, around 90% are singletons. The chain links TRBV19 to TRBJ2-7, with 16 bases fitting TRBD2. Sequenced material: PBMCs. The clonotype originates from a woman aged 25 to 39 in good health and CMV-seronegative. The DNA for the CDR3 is TGTGCCAGTAGTATCTACGGGACTAGCGGGAGGGCCTTCCCCTACGAGCAGTACTTC. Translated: CASSIYGTSGRAFPYEQYF.